This T cell receptor (beta chain) comes out of a study of CD8 T cells in Susac syndrome. cDNA came from around 0.5 to 1 ug RNA primed by random hexamers. TCRdb called the immunoSEQ multiplex PCR reads again in MiXCR, with one record for every CDR3 protein. The sample lists approximately 300,000 distinct CDR3 sequences, roughly 85% occurring once. This clonotype turned up a few times. V lost 6 bases and J 4 bases, leaving 16 bases between the germline ends. The CDR3 sequence is 15 residues long. CDR1 SGHAT and CDR2 FQNNGV come from the germline V gene. Source material: CD8+ T cells from PBMCs. The rearrangement joins TRBV11-2 to TRBJ1-5, with a tentative D call TRBD1 (5 bases). The receptor was isolated from a human donor with multiple sclerosis. The CDR3 region is CASSSGDGENQPQHF. The CDR3 DNA follows: TGTGCCAGCAGTTCCGGGGACGGTGAAAATCAGCCCCAGCATTTT.